What follows are 18 T cell receptor beta chains derived from one specimen sequenced in a study of cytomegalovirus exposure and HLA in healthy donors. TCRdb keeps only in-frame clones here, not all; method: immunoSEQ multiplex PCR. The sample shows 100,000 to 150,000 clones, 89% of them seen only once. Material: PBMCs. These receptors all stem from a woman aged 18-35 years in good health and CMV-seronegative.

V is TRBV9 and J is TRBJ1-6, with D perhaps matching TRBD1 (5 bases). The CDR3 totals 15 residues. V was pared by 0 bases and J by 10 bases, with 14 bases between. CDR1 is SGDLS and CDR2 is YYNGEE in the germline V gene. The chain's CDR3 is CASSVGVTAGSPLHF. The CDR3 nucleotides read TGTGCCAGCAGCGTAGGGGTGACAGCGGGATCACCCCTCCACTTT. Together with reference TRBV9 and TRBJ1-6, the CDR3 gives the full variable domain: DSGVTQTPKHLITATGQRVTLRCSPRSGDLSVYWYQQSLDQGLQFLIQYYNGEERAKGNILERFSAQQFPDLHSELNLSSLELGDSALYFCASSVGVTAGSPLHFGNGTRLTVT.

The rearrangement joins TRBV9 to TRBJ1-2, with 8 bases aligning to TRBD1. The V and J ends lost 3 bases and 4 bases, in that order; junction bases with no gene match: 8. Germline lookup yields CDR1 SGDLS and CDR2 YYNGEE. There are 15 residues in the CDR3. The CDR3 spells CASSGIHRGGYGYTF. The CDR3 DNA is TGTGCCAGCAGCGGAATACACAGGGGGGGCTATGGCTACACCTTC. Variable domain in full (rest from reference TRBV9 and TRBJ1-2): DSGVTQTPKHLITATGQRVTLRCSPRSGDLSVYWYQQSLDQGLQFLIQYYNGEERAKGNILERFSAQQFPDLHSELNLSSLELGDSALYFCASSGIHRGGYGYTFGSGTRLTVV.

This chain connects TRBV7-6 to TRBJ2-1, with 16 bases matching TRBD2. The germline V gene encodes CDR1 SGHVS and CDR2 FNYEAQ. Trimming took 5 bases from V and 7 from J; bases not matched to a gene: 14. The CDR3 has 19 amino acids. For the CDR3, the DNA is TGTGCCAGCAGCCCCCCCGTGTTTGGGACTAGCGGGAGGGGAAATGAGCAGTTCTTC. This codes for CASSPPVFGTSGRGNEQFF.

This sequence joins TRBV11-2 and TRBJ2-7, with D possibly being TRBD2 (5 bases). Per the germline V gene, CDR1 is SGHAT and CDR2 is FQNNGV. This CDR3 comprises 14 residues. The ends were cut back, 4 bases at V and 1 base at J, with 11 bases in the middle. This CDR3 reads CASSSRLLSYEQYV. CDR3 sequence (DNA): TGTGCCAGCAGCTCCAGACTATTATCCTACGAGCAGTACGTC.

This clone appeared once. The chain's CDR3 is CASSLTSGTDNSGPYEQYF. The CDR3 DNA reads as TGTGCCAGCAGCCTCACCTCGGGGACAGATAATAGCGGCCCCTACGAGCAGTACTTC. V is TRBV9 and J is TRBJ2-7; possible D gene TRBD1, 7 bases. This CDR3 region has 19 residues. Germline assignment: CDR1 SGDLS and CDR2 YYNGEE. Deletions cut 4 bases from V and 2 bases from J, with 28 bases between.

This clone has only a few counts. This sequence joins TRBV28 and TRBJ2-7, with TRBD2 matching 8 bases. The CDR3 consists of 14 residues. After removal of 1 base from V and 5 bases from J, the junction contained 4 bases not matched to a gene. Germline assignment: CDR1 MDHEN and CDR2 SYDVKM. Here the CDR3 DNA reads TGTGCCAGCAGTTTATCCGGGGGGGCGAACGAGCAGTACTTC. As protein: CASSLSGGANEQYF. The full variable domain, rest sourced from reference TRBV28 and TRBJ2-7, is DVKVTQSSRYLVKRTGEKVFLECVQDMDHENMFWYRQDPGLGLRLIYFSYDVKMKEKGDIPEGYSVSREKKERFSLILESASTNQTSMYLCASSLSGGANEQYFGPGTRLTVT.

V and J are TRBV27 and TRBJ2-2, with D perhaps matching TRBD2 (7 bases). Germline values: CDR1 MNHEY, CDR2 SMNVEV (reference sequence). Trimming left V 3 bases short and J 3 bases short, with 11 bases between. This CDR3 is built from 15 residues. The CDR3 region is CASSLGGLDTGELFF. DNA of the CDR3: TGTGCCAGCAGTTTGGGGGGGCTAGACACCGGGGAGCTGTTTTTT.

In the case of this clone: Distinct nucleotide sequences in the sample also encode this CDR3. The genes are TRBV18 and TRBJ1-1; D unclear. Deletions cut 0 bases from V and 1 base from J, with 6 bases between. The CDR3 loop spans 14 amino acids. CDR1 is KGHSH and CDR2 is LQKENI in the germline V gene. CDR3 bases: TGTGCCAGCTCACCACCGCCGGGGAACACTGAAGCTTTCTTT. It encodes CASSPPPGNTEAFF.

V is TRBV6-4 and J is TRBJ2-1, with 10 bases lining up with TRBD2. Germline V gene sequence: CDR1 MRHNA, CDR2 SNTAGT. The ends lost 2 bases at V and 2 bases at J; junction bases unmatched: 3. The CDR3 runs 16 residues. The CDR3 sequence: CASSDLAGAAYNEQFF. The CDR3 nucleotides read TGTGCCAGCAGTGACCTAGCGGGGGCCGCCTACAATGAGCAGTTCTTC.

The V and J genes are TRBV28 and TRBJ2-2, with TRBD1 identical over 7 bases. Trimming cost V 6 bases and J 7 bases; bases outside gene matches: 11. The CDR3 has 15 residues. Looked up from germline, CDR1 is MDHEN and CDR2 is SYDVKM. CDR3 residues: CASRIFQGVVGELFF. The CDR3 coding sequence is TGTGCCAGCAGGATATTCCAGGGGGTAGTCGGGGAGCTGTTTTTT.

V gene TRBV28 combines with J gene TRBJ2-7, with D tentatively TRBD1 (7 bases). Per germline, CDR1 MDHEN and CDR2 SYDVKM. The CDR3 spans 15 residues. Trimming removed 3 bases at V and 1 base at J, with 13 bases between. This CDR3 is CASSLIRGESYEQYF. The CDR3 region has the DNA TGTGCCAGCAGTTTGATCAGGGGGGAGTCCTACGAGCAGTACTTC.

This clone has only one observation. This chain links TRBV11-3 with TRBJ2-6, with TRBD1 matching over 8 bases. The germline V gene encodes CDR1 SGHNT and CDR2 YENEEA. This CDR3 is built from 16 residues. V dropped 5 bases and J dropped 2; count of bases not matched to a gene: 5. This chain's CDR3 is CASSLWTGTGANVLTF. The CDR3 DNA follows: TGTGCCAGCAGCCTTTGGACAGGGACTGGGGCCAACGTCCTGACTTTC.

This clone was seen only a few times. The chain links TRBV18 to TRBJ1-5, with a tentative D call TRBD1 (6 bases). Germline V gene data show CDR1 as KGHSH and CDR2 as LQKENI. The CDR3 loop spans 16 amino acids. V lost 0 bases, J lost 0 bases, and 9 bases lay in between. The CDR3 DNA follows: TGTGCCAGCTCACCACCGGGGGCTTATAGCAATCAGCCCCAGCATTTT. It codes for CASSPPGAYSNQPQHF.

This chain connects TRBV7-2 to TRBJ1-1; the D gene is possibly TRBD1 (5 bases). Germline CDR1 and CDR2: SGHTA and FQGNSA. Between the trimmed V and J ends, which lost 5 bases and 7 bases, there was a span of 14 bases. CDR3 length equals 13 residues. The CDR3 coding sequence is TGTGCCAGCAGCCCCACCCGGGGGATTGAAGCTTTCTTT. It translates to CASSPTRGIEAFF.

The rearrangement uses TRBV7-6 and TRBJ2-3; a weak D match, TRBD2 (6 bases). Looked up from germline, CDR1 is SGHVS and CDR2 is FNYEAQ. With 0 bases removed from V and 2 bases from J, the gap between germline ends came to 12 bases. The CDR3 loop spans 16 amino acids. This CDR3 reads CASSLAGGRITDTQYF. DNA for the CDR3: TGTGCCAGCAGCTTAGCTGGAGGGAGAATCACAGATACGCAGTATTTT. Full variable domain (rest looked up from reference TRBV7-6 and TRBJ2-3): GAGVSQSPRYKVTKRGQDVALRCDPISGHVSLYWYRQALGQGPEFLTYFNYEAQQDKSGLPNDRFSAERPEGSISTLTIQRTEQRDSAMYRCASSLAGGRITDTQYFGPGTRLTVL.

The chain carries TRBV5-1 and TRBJ1-1; D is possibly TRBD1 (6 bases). Trimming stripped 2 bases from V and 3 bases from J, with 20 bases between. CDR1 is SGHRS, CDR2 YFSETQ, per germline. This CDR3 contains 17 residues. The CDR3 sequence is CASSFNVNPAGDTEAFF. CDR3 nucleotide sequence: TGCGCCAGCAGCTTTAACGTCAATCCCGCAGGGGACACTGAAGCTTTCTTT.

The chain links TRBV11-3 to TRBJ2-1, with D tentatively TRBD2 (5 bases). V was shortened by 6 bases and J by 6 bases, with 6 bases between the two germline ends. This CDR3 has 11 amino acids. CDR1 SGHNT and CDR2 YENEEA come from the germline V gene. This chain's CDR3 is CASRGSNEQFF. Here the CDR3 DNA reads TGTGCCAGCAGGGGGAGCAATGAGCAGTTCTTC.

CDR3 sequence (DNA): TGTGCTAGTGCCAGGGGGTCGAACAATCAGCCCCAGCATTTT. It translates to CASARGSNNQPQHF. This rearrangement joins TRBV12-5 to TRBJ1-5; 7 bases align to TRBD1. V shed 7 bases, J shed 3 bases, and the junction held 6 bases outside the gene matches. The CDR3 sequence is 14 residues long. CDR1 LGHNT and CDR2 FRNRAP come from the germline V gene.